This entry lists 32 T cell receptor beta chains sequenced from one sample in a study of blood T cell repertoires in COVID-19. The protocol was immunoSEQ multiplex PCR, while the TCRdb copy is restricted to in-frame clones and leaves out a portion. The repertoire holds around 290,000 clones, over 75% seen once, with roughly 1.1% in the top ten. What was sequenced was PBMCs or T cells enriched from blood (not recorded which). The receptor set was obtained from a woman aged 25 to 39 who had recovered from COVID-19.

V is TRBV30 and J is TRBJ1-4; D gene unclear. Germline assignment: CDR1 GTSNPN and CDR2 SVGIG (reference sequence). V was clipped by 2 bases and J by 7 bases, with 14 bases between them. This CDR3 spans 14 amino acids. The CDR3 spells CAWSFRQTGEKLFF. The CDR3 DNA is TGTGCCTGGAGTTTTCGACAAACCGGTGAAAAACTGTTTTTT.

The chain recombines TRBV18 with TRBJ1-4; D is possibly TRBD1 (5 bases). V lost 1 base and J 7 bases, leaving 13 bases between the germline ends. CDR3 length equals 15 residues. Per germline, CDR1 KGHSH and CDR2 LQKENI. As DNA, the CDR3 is TGTGCCAGCTCACCACGGGATCTGGGGGGTGAAAAACTGTTTTTT. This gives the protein CASSPRDLGGEKLFF.

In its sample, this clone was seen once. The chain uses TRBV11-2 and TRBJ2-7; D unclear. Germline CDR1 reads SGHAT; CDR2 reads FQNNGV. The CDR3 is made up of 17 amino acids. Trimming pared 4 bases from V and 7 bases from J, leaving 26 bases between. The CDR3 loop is CASSSGRISDIMREQYF. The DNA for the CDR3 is TGTGCCAGCAGCTCAGGCCGCATTTCAGACATTATGCGAGAGCAGTACTTC.

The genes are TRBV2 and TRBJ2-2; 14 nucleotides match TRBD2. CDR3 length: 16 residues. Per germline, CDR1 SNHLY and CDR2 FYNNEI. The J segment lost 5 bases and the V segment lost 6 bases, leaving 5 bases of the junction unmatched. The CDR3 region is CASRMGLAGATGELFF. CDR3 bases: TGTGCCAGCAGAATGGGACTAGCGGGAGCAACCGGGGAGCTGTTTTTT.

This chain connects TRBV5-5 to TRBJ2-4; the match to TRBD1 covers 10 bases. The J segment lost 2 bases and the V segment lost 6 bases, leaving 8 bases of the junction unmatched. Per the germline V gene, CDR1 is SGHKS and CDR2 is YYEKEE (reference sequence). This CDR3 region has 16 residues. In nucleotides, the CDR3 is TGTGCCAGCACCCCCGGGACAGGGGTTCCCAAAAACATTCAGTACTTC. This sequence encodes CASTPGTGVPKNIQYF.

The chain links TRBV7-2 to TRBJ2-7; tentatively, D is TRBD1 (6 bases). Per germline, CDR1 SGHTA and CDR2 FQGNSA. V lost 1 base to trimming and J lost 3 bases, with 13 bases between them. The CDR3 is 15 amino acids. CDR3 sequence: CASSLVQGQIYEQYF. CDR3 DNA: TGTGCCAGCAGCTTAGTTCAGGGGCAGATCTACGAGCAGTACTTC.

CDR3 loop: CASSSGGFTDTQYF. In DNA form, the CDR3 reads TGTGCCAGCAGCTCGGGGGGTTTCACAGATACGCAGTATTTT. V is TRBV7-2 and J is TRBJ2-3; 7 bases align to TRBD2. The CDR3 is made up of 14 amino acids. Trimming removed 4 bases from V and 2 bases from J; junction bases left unmatched: 3. Germline CDR1 SGHTA, CDR2 FQGNSA.

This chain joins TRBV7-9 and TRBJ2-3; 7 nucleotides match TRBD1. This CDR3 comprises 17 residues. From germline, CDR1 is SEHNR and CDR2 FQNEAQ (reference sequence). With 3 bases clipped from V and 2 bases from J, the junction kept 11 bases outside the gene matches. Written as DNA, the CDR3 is TGTGCCAGCAGCTTGTTAACAGGGGCGCGAGACACAGATACGCAGTATTTT. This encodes CASSLLTGARDTDTQYF.

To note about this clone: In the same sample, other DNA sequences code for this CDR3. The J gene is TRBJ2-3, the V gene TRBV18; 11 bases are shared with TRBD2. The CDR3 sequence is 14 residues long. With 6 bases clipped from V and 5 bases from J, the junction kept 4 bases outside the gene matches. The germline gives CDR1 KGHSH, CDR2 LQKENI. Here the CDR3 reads CASSPGLAGDTQYF. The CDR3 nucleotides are TGTGCCAGCTCCCCAGGACTAGCGGGAGATACGCAGTATTTT.

The CDR3 DNA follows: TGCGCCAGCAGCCCTCTGAGTAACACCGGGGAGCTGTTTTTT. Amino acids: CASSPLSNTGELFF. The chain couples TRBV5-1 to TRBJ2-2, with D unresolved. Germline V gives CDR1 SGHRS, CDR2 YFSETQ. With 4 bases removed from V and 2 bases from J, the gap between germline ends came to 9 bases. The CDR3 spans 14 residues.

DNA of the CDR3: TGTGCCAGCAGAAGGACAGGGAGGAACACTGAAGCTTTCTTT. This translates into CASRRTGRNTEAFF. The rearrangement uses TRBV5-6 and TRBJ1-1; 8 nucleotides align to TRBD1. Germline V lookup: CDR1 SGHDT, CDR2 YYEEEE. This CDR3 region has 14 residues. V was clipped by 5 bases and J by 1 base; unmatched bases: 4.

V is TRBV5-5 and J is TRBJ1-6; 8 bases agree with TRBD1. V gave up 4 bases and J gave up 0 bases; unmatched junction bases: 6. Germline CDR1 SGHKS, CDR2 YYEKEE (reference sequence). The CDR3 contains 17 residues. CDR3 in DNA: TGTGCCAGCAGCCCGGACAGGGACAGCTCCTATAATTCACCCCTCCACTTT. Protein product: CASSPDRDSSYNSPLHF.

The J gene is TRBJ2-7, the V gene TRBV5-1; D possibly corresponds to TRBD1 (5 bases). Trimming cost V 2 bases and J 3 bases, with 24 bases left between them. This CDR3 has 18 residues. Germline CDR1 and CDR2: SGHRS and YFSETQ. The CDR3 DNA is TGCGCCAGCAGCTTTGGAACAGGTTTGGGGAATTTGTACTACGAGCAGTACTTC. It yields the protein CASSFGTGLGNLYYEQYF.

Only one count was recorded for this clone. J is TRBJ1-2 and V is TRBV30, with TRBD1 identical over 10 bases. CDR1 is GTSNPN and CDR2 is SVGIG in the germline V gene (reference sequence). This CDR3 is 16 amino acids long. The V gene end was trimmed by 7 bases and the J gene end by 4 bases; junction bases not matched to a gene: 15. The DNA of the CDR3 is TGTGCCTACAATCACCGGGACAGGGGCCCTCTCTATGGCTACACCTTC. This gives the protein CAYNHRDRGPLYGYTF.

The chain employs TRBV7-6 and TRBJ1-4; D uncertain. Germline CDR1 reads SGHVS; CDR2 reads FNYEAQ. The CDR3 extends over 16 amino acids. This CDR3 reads CEANPEAEPTNEKLFF. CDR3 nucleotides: TGTGAAGCCAACCCCGAAGCTGAACCAACTAATGAAAAACTGTTTTTT.

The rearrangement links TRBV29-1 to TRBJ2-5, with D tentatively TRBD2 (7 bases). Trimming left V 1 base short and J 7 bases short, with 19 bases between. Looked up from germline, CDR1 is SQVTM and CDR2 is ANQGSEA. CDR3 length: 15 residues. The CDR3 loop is CSVEGRERGIGTQYF. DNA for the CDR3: TGCAGCGTTGAAGGGCGGGAGAGGGGGATCGGGACCCAGTACTTC. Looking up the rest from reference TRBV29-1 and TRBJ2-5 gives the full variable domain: SAVISQKPSRDICQRGTSLTIQCQVDSQVTMMFWYRQQPGQSLTLIATANQGSEATYESGFVIDKFPISRPNLTFSTLTVSNMSPEDSSIYLCSVEGRERGIGTQYFGPGTRLLVL.

CDR3 nucleotides: TGTGCCAGCAGCCAGATACAAGACAGGCCACCAACTAATGAAAAACTGTTTTTT. It encodes CASSQIQDRPPTNEKLFF. V gene TRBV3-1 (or the pseudogene TRBV3-2) combines with J gene TRBJ1-4; D may be TRBD1 (6 bases). Trimming pared 3 bases from V and 0 bases from J, leaving 17 bases between. Germline assignment: CDR1 LGHDT and CDR2 YNNKEL (reference sequence). The CDR3 has 18 residues.

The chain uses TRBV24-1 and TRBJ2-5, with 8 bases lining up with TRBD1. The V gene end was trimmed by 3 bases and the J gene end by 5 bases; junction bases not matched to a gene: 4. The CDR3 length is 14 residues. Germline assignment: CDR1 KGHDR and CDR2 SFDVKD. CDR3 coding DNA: TGTGCCACCAGTGATCCGGACAGGGAGGAGACCCAGTACTTC. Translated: CATSDPDREETQYF.

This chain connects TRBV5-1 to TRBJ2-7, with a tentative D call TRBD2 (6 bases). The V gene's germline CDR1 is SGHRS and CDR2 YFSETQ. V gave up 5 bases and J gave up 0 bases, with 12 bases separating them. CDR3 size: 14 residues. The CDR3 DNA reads TGCGCCAGCAGGGACGGAGGGGCCTCCTACGAGCAGTACTTC. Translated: CASRDGGASYEQYF. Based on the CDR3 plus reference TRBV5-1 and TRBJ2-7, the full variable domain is KAGVTQTPRYLIKTRGQQVTLSCSPISGHRSVSWYQQTPGQGLQFLFEYFSETQRNKGNFPGRFSGRQFSNSRSEMNVSTLELGDSALYLCASRDGGASYEQYFGPGTRLTVT.

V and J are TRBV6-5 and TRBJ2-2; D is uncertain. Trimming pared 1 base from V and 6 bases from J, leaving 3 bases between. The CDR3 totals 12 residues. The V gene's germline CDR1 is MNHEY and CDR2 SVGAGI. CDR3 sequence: CASSYLAGELFF. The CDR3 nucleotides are TGTGCCAGCAGTTACTTAGCCGGGGAGCTGTTTTTT.

CDR3 DNA: TGTGCCAGCAGCGTAGAGGCTAGCGGGACCCCCCATGAGCAGTTCTTC. Protein: CASSVEASGTPHEQFF. The rearrangement uses TRBV9 and TRBJ2-1, with TRBD2 identical over 9 bases. V trimming: 0 bases; J trimming: 8 bases; junction bases outside the gene matches: 9. Germline V lookup: CDR1 SGDLS, CDR2 YYNGEE. The CDR3 totals 16 residues.

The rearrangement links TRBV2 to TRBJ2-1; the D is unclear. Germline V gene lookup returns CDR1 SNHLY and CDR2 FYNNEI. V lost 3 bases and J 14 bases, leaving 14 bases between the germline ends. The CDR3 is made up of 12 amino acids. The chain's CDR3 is CASSEMMADKFF. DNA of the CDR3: TGTGCCAGCAGTGAGATGATGGCAGACAAGTTCTTC.

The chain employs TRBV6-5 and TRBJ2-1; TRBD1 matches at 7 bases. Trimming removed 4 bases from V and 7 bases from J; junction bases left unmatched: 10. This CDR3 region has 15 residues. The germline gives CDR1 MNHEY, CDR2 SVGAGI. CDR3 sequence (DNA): TGTGCCAGCAGTTCGACAGGGCCTCGAATGAATGAGCAGTTCTTC. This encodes CASSSTGPRMNEQFF.

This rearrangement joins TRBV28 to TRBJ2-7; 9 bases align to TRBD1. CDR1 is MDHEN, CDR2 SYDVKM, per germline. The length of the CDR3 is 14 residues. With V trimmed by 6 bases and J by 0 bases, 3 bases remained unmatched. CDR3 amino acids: CASSKTGGSYEQYF. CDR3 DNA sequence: TGTGCCAGCAGCAAGACAGGGGGCTCCTACGAGCAGTACTTC.

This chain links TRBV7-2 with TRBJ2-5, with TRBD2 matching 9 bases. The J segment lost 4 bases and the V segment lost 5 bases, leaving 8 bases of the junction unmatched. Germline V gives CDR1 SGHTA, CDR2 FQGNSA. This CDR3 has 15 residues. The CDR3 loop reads CASSVSGRWGETQYF. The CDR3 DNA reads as TGTGCCAGCAGCGTTAGCGGGAGATGGGGAGAGACCCAGTACTTC.

This chain's CDR3 is CASSASPGQLGTEAFF. The CDR3 coding sequence is TGTGCCAGCAGCGCCTCTCCGGGACAGTTGGGTACTGAAGCTTTCTTT. The chain combines TRBV9 with TRBJ1-1, with 7 positions matching TRBD1. Trimming at V came to 3 bases and at J to 5 bases, leaving 13 bases not matched to a gene. This CDR3 has 16 residues. Germline V gives CDR1 SGDLS, CDR2 YYNGEE.

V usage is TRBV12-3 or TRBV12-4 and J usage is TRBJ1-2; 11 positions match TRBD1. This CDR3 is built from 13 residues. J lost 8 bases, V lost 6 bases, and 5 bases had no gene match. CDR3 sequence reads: CASSQGQGVGYTF. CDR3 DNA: TGTGCCAGCAGCCAGGGACAGGGGGTAGGCTACACCTTC.

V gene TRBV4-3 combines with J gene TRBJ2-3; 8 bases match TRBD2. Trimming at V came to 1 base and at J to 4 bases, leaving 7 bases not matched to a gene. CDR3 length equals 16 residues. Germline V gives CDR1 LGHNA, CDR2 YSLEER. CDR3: CASSQGQAGDADTQYF. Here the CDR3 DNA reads TGCGCCAGCAGCCAAGGGCAAGCGGGAGACGCAGATACGCAGTATTTT.

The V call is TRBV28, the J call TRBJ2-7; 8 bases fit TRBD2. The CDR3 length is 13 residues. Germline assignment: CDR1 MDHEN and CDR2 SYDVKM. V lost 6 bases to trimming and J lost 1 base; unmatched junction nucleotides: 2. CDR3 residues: CASRSSGSYEQYF. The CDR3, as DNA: TGTGCCAGCAGGTCTAGCGGGTCCTACGAGCAGTACTTC.

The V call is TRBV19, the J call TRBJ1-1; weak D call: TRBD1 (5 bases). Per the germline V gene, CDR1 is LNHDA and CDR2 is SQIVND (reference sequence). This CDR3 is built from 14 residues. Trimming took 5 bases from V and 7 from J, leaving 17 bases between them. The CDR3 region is CASSPGPGRNEAFF. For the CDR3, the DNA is TGTGCCAGTAGTCCAGGCCCAGGGAGGAATGAAGCTTTCTTT.

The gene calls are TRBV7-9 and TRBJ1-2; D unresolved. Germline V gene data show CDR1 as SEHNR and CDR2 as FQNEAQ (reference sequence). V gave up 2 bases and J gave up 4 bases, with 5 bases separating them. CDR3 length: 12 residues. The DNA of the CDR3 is TGTGCCAGCAGCTTAAGCACCTATGGCTACACCTTC. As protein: CASSLSTYGYTF. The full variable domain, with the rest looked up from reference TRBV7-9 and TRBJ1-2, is DTGVSQNPRHKITKRGQNVTFRCDPISEHNRLYWYRQTLGQGPEFLTYFQNEAQLEKSRLLSDRFSAERPKGSFSTLEIQRTEQGDSAMYLCASSLSTYGYTFGSGTRLTVV.

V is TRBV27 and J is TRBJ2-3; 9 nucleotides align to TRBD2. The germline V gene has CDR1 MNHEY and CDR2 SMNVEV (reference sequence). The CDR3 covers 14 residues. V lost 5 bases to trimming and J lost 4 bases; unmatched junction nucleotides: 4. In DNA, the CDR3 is TGTGCCAGCAGTCCTGCGGGAGGGCCAGATACGCAGTATTTT. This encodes CASSPAGGPDTQYF.